This T cell receptor beta chain was captured in a study of CD8 T cell repertoires and HIV-1 epitope variants. Study context: T cells were stimulated with Twenty-five Gag and Nef peptides separately. Epitopes were three Gag families plus Nef HW9 and YT9. Study outcomes and limitations: Roughly 10 TCR beta clonotypes were antigen-specific, roughly six apparently recognizing autologous or escape variants.

This clone was counted only a few times. Antigen unknown. With V trimmed by 4 bases and J by 2 bases, 8 bases remained unmatched. The CDR3 is made up of 15 amino acids. The germline V gene encodes CDR1 SGHRS and CDR2 YFSETQ. Repertoires were generated with immunoSEQ multiplex PCR, while TCRdb's copy carries only in-frame clones and drops some. The table records 6,000 or so clones, 55% to 75% of them present only once. The sequence was obtained from a male donor with HIV. The V and J genes are TRBV5-1 and TRBJ2-5; 7 bases fit TRBD1. Sequenced input: cultured CD8+ T cells derived from PBMCs. The CDR3 DNA sequence: TGCGCCAGCAGCCCCGTTTCGGGACAGCAAGAGACCCAGTACTTC. Translation gives CASSPVSGQQETQYF.